This TCR beta chain comes out of a study of early T cells in non-severe SARS-CoV-2 infection. Study overall: RNA in bulk from unsorted whole blood was sequenced, and chains were unpaired.

The CDR3 sequence is 14 residues long. Germline lookup yields CDR1 SGHTA and CDR2 FQGTGA. Individual cDNA molecules received unique molecular identifiers during library preparation. One entry per CDR3 protein, called by TCRdb with MiXCR from the 5' RACE reads. The data show tens of thousands of distinct CDR3 sequences, about 12% seen once. To note about this clonotype: A junction end diverges from the germline sequence, so it may reflect a read error.

The TCR originated in an adult who was a healthcare worker with PCR-confirmed SARS-CoV-2 infection or an uninfected control (not recorded which). Sequencing used whole blood, obtained at baseline. The chain is built from TRBV7-3 and TRBJ1-1; TRBD1 might be the D (6 bases). CDR3 loop: CVSSSAAGAAEAFF. The CDR3 DNA is TGTGTCAGCAGCTCTGCGGCAGGGGCGGCAGAAGCTTTCTTT.